This T cell receptor (beta chain) emerged from a study of regulatory T cells in long-lasting Graves disease. This clonotype was observed a few times. As yet, its antigen is unknown. For TCR beta, libraries came from iRepertoire HTBI primers and Arm-PCR of CDR3 regions. TCRdb itself ran the multiplex PCR reads through MiXCR, one entry per CDR3 protein. The top ten clones hold approximately 25% of a sample with about 530,000 distinct CDR3 sequences, around 15% of them seen once. Germline lookup yields CDR1 MNHEY and CDR2 SMNVEV (reference sequence). The junction had 14 bases not matched to a gene; V was cut back by 7 bases and J by 2 bases. There are 17 residues in the CDR3. Study results and limitations: Compared with new cases, persistent Graves' patients showed reduced TCR diversity.

The time point: newly diagnosed GD, antithyroid drugs for less than 3 months. The TCR library was made from RNA extracted from PBMCs. American Thyroid Association guidelines served as the basis for diagnosing Graves' disease. A further study also used this sample, focusing on T cells in Graves' hyperthyroidism and ophthalmopathy. This second report adds: Aged 18 to 65, the patients had hyperthyroidism that was newly diagnosed and had lasted under 2 months.

The TCR originated in a woman aged 35-65 years with Graves disease. This specimen consisted of peripheral blood mononuclear cells (PBMCs), obtained at new diagnosis, from a patient treated with antithyroid drugs. V and J are TRBV27 and TRBJ1-2, with 9 bases identical to TRBD1. CDR3 region: CASTQAPPGQGNYGYTF. The CDR3 region has the DNA TGTGCCAGCACCCAAGCGCCTCCGGGACAGGGCAACTATGGCTACACCTTC.